The clone carrying this T cell receptor beta chain was detected only a few times. This record belongs to a study of patients and donors after allogeneic stem cell transplantation. The germline V gene has CDR1 DFQATT and CDR2 SNEGSKA (reference sequence). V was shortened by 3 bases and J by 0 bases, with 11 bases between the two germline ends. This CDR3 has 14 amino acids. TCRdb re-analysed the RT-PCR reads in MiXCR, keeping a single row per CDR3 protein. The profile shows some 90,000 distinct CDR3 sequences, approximately 49% of them singletons. V gene TRBV20-1 combines with J gene TRBJ1-1, with D perhaps TRBD1 (5 bases). Source material: blood, either unsorted or a sorted T cell fraction (not recorded which). The receptor's source is a human donor who was either an allogeneic HSCT recipient or a stem cell or donor lymphocyte infusion donor (not recorded which). It is not recorded whose cells these are; they may come from a transplant donor. The CDR3 DNA reads as TGCAGTGCTAGTTGGGCAGGGCTGAACACTGAAGCTTTCTTT. This codes for CSASWAGLNTEAFF.